This paragraph covers one TCR beta chain sequence. Its binding antigen is unknown. One base away there is no much larger clone; base qualities are not given. The entry originates in a study of blood T cell repertoires in COVID-19 (dated by TCRdb to 2018 to 2020). Regarding the research as a whole: Collaborator samples came from the United States, Italy and Spain and covered acute and convalescent phases of COVID-19. The prospective study material was composed of cDNA or gDNA derived from T cells, B-cell-depleted T cells, or PBMCs. Deeply sampled blood TCRbeta repertoires from subjects exposed to, actively infected with, or recovered from COVID-19 were included in the dataset. The repertoires were released in a freely available public database intended as a resource for research on the immune response to SARS-CoV-2. Samples were obtained from the ongoing ImmuneRACE study (first 160 participants) and from 1,000 to 1,500 subjects provided by 6 global collaborators. Nearly every sample came with metadata listing a de-identified subject ID, COVID-19 status, age in years and sex. Where available, HLA class I and class II types were taken from metadata supplied by the sample provider and were not determined by assay-based typing. General study outcomes and caveats: Clinical and demographic metadata were provided uncurated, with the amount varying by source and participant.

TCRbeta CDR3 regions were amplified from genomic DNA by means of the immunoSEQ Assay, a bias-controlled multiplex PCR. Per the original workflow: Within the assay, amplification of reference gene primers was used to estimate how many nucleated cells each sample contained. To quantify the absolute abundance of each unique TCRbeta CDR3 rearrangement, sequence reads were collapsed and filtered. Productive Simpson clonality was computed per sample as the square root of Simpson's diversity index over productive rearrangements. Imported from immuneACCESS, the table was reduced by TCRdb to in-frame sequences with V and J called. These copies leave out some clones; in studies compared against another copy, an unresolved V gene accounts for under half, and the cause of the remainder is not known. V, J and clone size are taken as reported in that table, and D and trimming were inferred from the DNA itself. The sample has hundreds of thousands of clones on record, less than 90% of them singletons. The ten biggest clones cover 2.5% to 3% of the sample.

The CDR3 runs 16 residues from the cysteine to the phenylalanine. The only DNA kept is the CDR3, 48 bases in frame from the first base. The CDR1 and CDR2 encoded by the germline V gene are MNHEY and SVGAGI. Trimmed from V: 3 bases; trimmed from J: 6 bases; junction bases lacking a gene match: 10. Participants in the prospective study were aged 18 to 89 years, lived in about two dozen United States geographic areas, and enrolled through a virtual design. To assign participants to cohorts, the prospective study relied on clinical history that participants themselves reported in a screening survey and a study questionnaire. ImmuneRACE Cohort 3 recovered participants were defined by two consecutive negative NP/OP PCR tests, healthcare professional clearance, or symptom resolution. In the prospective study, mobile phlebotomists collected whole blood, serum and a nasopharyngeal or oropharyngeal swab from each participant. Participants in the prospective study had the option to provide additional blood draws and questionnaires over a roughly 2-month period. Blood samples from the prospective study were shipped frozen or at room temperature prior to DNA extraction.

Specimen: PBMCs or T cells enriched from blood (not recorded which). The sequence was collected from a woman younger than 45 who had recovered from COVID-19. The V gene is TRBV6-5 and the J gene is TRBJ1-4; a stretch of 7 junction bases matches TRBD1. The CDR3 protein: CASSYWAGTVDEKLFF. The DNA sequence is given as TGTGCCAGCAGTTATTGGGCCGGGACAGTGGATGAAAAACTGTTTTTT.